This T cell receptor beta chain came from a study of T cell responses to AZD1222 COVID-19 vaccine. CDR3 length: 14 residues. Germline loops: CDR1 SGHDT, CDR2 YYEEEE. V lost 2 bases and J lost 4, with 12 bases in between. The study's findings and limits: Among vaccine-associated CD4 TCRs, coverage spanned spike, with dominance at 160-218 and 743-854. Donor demographics were predominantly white British with a female majority; clonal diversity may be underestimated. Compared with day 0, the breadth and depth of the Spike-specific TCR repertoire rose significantly after two doses of AZD1222.

This clone showed up just a few times. The antigen remains undetermined. Some clones are missing from TCRdb's copy, which holds only in-frame ones; the method was immunoSEQ multiplex PCR. The sample contains about 49,000 clones, 79% of which appear only once. Sequencing was performed on peripheral blood, taken on day 0 of MenACWY control vaccination. J is TRBJ1-2 and V is TRBV5-6, with D tentatively TRBD1 (5 bases). The TCR comes from an adult in good health. The CDR3 protein is CASSLIQGGYGYTF. CDR3 in DNA: TGTGCCAGCAGCTTAATTCAGGGAGGCTATGGCTACACCTTC.